Each of the 24 T cell receptor beta chains below was sequenced from the same sample in a study of cytotoxic CD8 clonotypes in ibrutinib-treated CLL. Some clones are missing from TCRdb's copy, which holds only in-frame ones; the method was immunoSEQ multiplex PCR. The table shows tens of thousands of clones, with 65% to 70% occurring only once. Source: PBMCs, taken at disease progression, from a patient treated with ibrutinib. The receptors here all came from a human donor with chronic lymphocytic leukemia.

The chain joins TRBV11-2 to TRBJ2-3, with no clear D. The CDR3 loop spans 13 amino acids. The V and J ends lost 1 base and 5 bases respectively, with 7 bases between them. CDR1 SGHAT and CDR2 FQNNGV come from the germline V gene. The CDR3 nucleotides read TGTGCCAGCAGCTTAGGGCCGAGAGATACGCAGTATTTT. Translated: CASSLGPRDTQYF. The whole variable domain, remainder taken from reference TRBV11-2 and TRBJ2-3, is EAGVAQSPRYKIIEKRQSVAFWCNPISGHATLYWYQQILGQGPKLLIQFQNNGVVDDSQLPKDRFSAERLKGVDSTLKIQPAKLEDSAVYLCASSLGPRDTQYFGPGTRLTVL.

The V gene is TRBV19, the J gene TRBJ1-2, with TRBD1 matching over 9 bases. CDR1 and CDR2 from the germline V gene are LNHDA and SQIVND (reference sequence). V gave up 5 bases and J gave up 6 bases; unmatched junction bases: 7. The CDR3 is 14 residues long. The CDR3 DNA is TGTGCCAGTAGTGTTCGCCGGACAGGGGATGGCTACACCTTC. It translates to CASSVRRTGDGYTF.

V gene TRBV19 combines with J gene TRBJ1-1; TRBD1 is a possible D gene (5 bases). Deletions cut 7 bases from V and 3 bases from J, with 15 bases between. Germline V gene lookup returns CDR1 LNHDA and CDR2 SQIVND (reference sequence). The CDR3 is 14 amino acids. The CDR3 bases are TGTGCCAGTACCCCCGGGGCCGGGGACACTGAAGCTTTCTTT. It codes for CASTPGAGDTEAFF. Complete variable domain (other parts from reference TRBV19 and TRBJ1-1): DGGITQSPKYLFRKEGQNVTLSCEQNLNHDAMYWYRQDPGQGLRLIYYSQIVNDFQKGDIAEGYSVSREKKESFPLTVTSAQKNPTAFYLCASTPGAGDTEAFFGQGTRLTVV.

The chain uses TRBV15 and TRBJ1-2; unclear D gene. V shed 3 bases and J shed 4 bases, with 18 bases lying between them. The CDR3 totals 16 residues. The germline gives CDR1 LNHNV, CDR2 YYDKDF (reference sequence). The CDR3 DNA reads as TGTGCCACCAGCAGTGGGGTACCGGACGGCTCCTATGGCTACACCTTC. It translates to CATSSGVPDGSYGYTF.

This clone was observed a single time. The J gene is TRBJ2-7, the V gene TRBV5-4; the match to TRBD1 covers 8 bases. CDR3 size: 13 residues. Unmatched junction bases numbered 3, after V lost 4 bases and J lost 3 bases. CDR1 and CDR2 from the germline V gene are SGHNT and YYREEE (reference sequence). In DNA form, the CDR3 reads TGTGCCAGCAGCGGCGGGACAGGCTACGAGCAGTACTTC. It is translated as CASSGGTGYEQYF.

The CDR3 region is CATSRLDRDNQPQHF. CDR3 sequence (DNA): TGTGCCACCAGCAGACTTGACAGGGACAATCAGCCCCAGCATTTT. The chain employs TRBV15 and TRBJ1-5; 7 bases map to TRBD1. V lost 2 bases, J lost 3 bases, and 4 bases stayed unmatched. Germline loops: CDR1 LNHNV, CDR2 YYDKDF (reference sequence). The CDR3 totals 15 residues.

On this clone itself: Its ends do not fully match the called genes, so a read error is possible. The genes are TRBV6-6 and TRBJ2-1, with D unresolved. Germline CDR1 MNHNY, CDR2 SVGAGI (reference sequence). The length of the CDR3 is 15 residues. This chain's CDR3 is CASSYWPGSYNEQFF. CDR3 DNA sequence: TGTGCCAGCAGCTACTGGCCCGGGTCCTACAATGAGCAGTTCTTC.

This chain links TRBV30 with TRBJ1-2; weak D call: TRBD1 (5 bases). Germline CDR1 GTSNPN, CDR2 SVGIG (reference sequence). This CDR3 has 13 residues. V was cut by 3 bases and J by 4 bases, with 12 bases left in between. The CDR3 loop is CAWRGLGAYGYTF. The CDR3 bases are TGTGCCTGGAGGGGGCTTGGGGCCTATGGCTACACCTTC. The full variable domain, rest sourced from reference TRBV30 and TRBJ1-2, is SQTIHQWPATLVQPVGSPLSLECTVEGTSNPNLYWYRQAAGRGLQLLFYSVGIGQISSEVPQNLSASRPQDRQFILSSKKLLLSDSGFYLCAWRGLGAYGYTFGSGTRLTVV.

The sample holds a few counts of this clone. The rearrangement uses TRBV7-9 and TRBJ1-2; 9 nucleotides agree with TRBD1. The CDR3 runs 15 residues. After removal of 3 bases from V and 6 bases from J, the junction contained 8 bases not matched to a gene. The germline gives CDR1 SEHNR, CDR2 FQNEAQ (reference sequence). The CDR3 DNA follows: TGTGCCAGCAGCTTCGCTACAGGGGGCATGAATGGCTACACCTTC. Amino acids: CASSFATGGMNGYTF.

The chain uses TRBV4-1 and TRBJ2-7, with D uncertain. Trimming pared 1 base from V and 7 bases from J, leaving 17 bases between. Germline loops: CDR1 MGHRA, CDR2 YSYEKL. This CDR3 has 15 residues. Written as DNA, the CDR3 is TGCGCCAGCAGCCAAGGCCACGGCGTCGTGATGGAGCAGTACTTC. Translated, it gives CASSQGHGVVMEQYF.

The chain's CDR3 is CASSPRRRDLMVSGANVLTF. The CDR3, as DNA: TGTGCCAGCAGCCCGAGGCGGAGGGATTTAATGGTTTCTGGGGCCAACGTCCTGACTTTC. The J gene is TRBJ2-6, the V gene TRBV7-6; D might be TRBD2 (6 bases). The CDR3 has 20 amino acids. CDR1 is SGHVS and CDR2 is FNYEAQ in the germline V gene. V lost 5 bases to trimming and J lost 1 base, with 24 bases between them.

The chain is built from TRBV30 and TRBJ2-1, with 9 bases aligning to TRBD1. Germline V CDR1 and CDR2: GTSNPN, SVGIG (reference sequence). The CDR3 length is 13 residues. Trimming removed 3 bases from V and 5 bases from J; junction bases left unmatched: 2. This CDR3 is CAWRDRGDNEQFF. The CDR3 bases are TGTGCCTGGAGGGACAGGGGAGACAATGAGCAGTTCTTC.

The CDR3 DNA follows: TGTGCCAGCAGCCTTCCCGGCTCGGGGGCGAACACCGGGGAGCTGTTTTTT. Translating gives CASSLPGSGANTGELFF. The V and J genes are TRBV9 and TRBJ2-2; a possible D gene is TRBD2 (6 bases). Per germline, CDR1 SGDLS and CDR2 YYNGEE. The CDR3 has 17 amino acids. Trimming took 4 bases from V and 0 from J, leaving 16 bases between them.

This clone showed up just a few times. The chain recombines TRBV25-1 with TRBJ1-2, with D unclear. Trimming shortened V by 1 base and J by 2 bases, and 11 bases separated the two germline ends. The germline CDR1 and CDR2 sequences are MGHDK and SYGVNS. The CDR3 covers 15 residues. CDR3 amino acids: CASSESTIKNYGYTF. The CDR3 DNA sequence: TGTGCCAGCAGTGAATCGACAATTAAGAACTATGGCTACACCTTC.

The genes are TRBV5-4 and TRBJ2-7; the D gene is possibly TRBD2 (5 bases). V was trimmed by 0 bases and J by 3 bases, leaving 13 bases between them. The V gene's germline CDR1 is SGHNT and CDR2 YYREEE (reference sequence). CDR3 length: 15 amino acids. DNA of the CDR3: TGTGCCAGCAGCTTGGGTGCCGGACTTAACTACGAGCAGTACTTC. This encodes CASSLGAGLNYEQYF.

This clone was seen a few times. This chain links TRBV11-2 with TRBJ1-2; unclear D gene. V lost 5 bases and J 7 bases, leaving 17 bases between the germline ends. The CDR3 sequence is 14 residues long. Germline V gene lookup returns CDR1 SGHAT and CDR2 FQNNGV. The CDR3 reads CASSPPREVGGYTF. CDR3 nucleotides: TGTGCCAGCAGCCCCCCCCGGGAGGTCGGTGGCTACACCTTC.

This clone was detected a few times. The chain employs TRBV5-4 and TRBJ2-7; D gene uncertain. The CDR3 runs 12 residues. Trimming removed 4 bases at V and 2 bases at J, with 7 bases between. From germline, CDR1 is SGHNT and CDR2 YYREEE (reference sequence). For the CDR3, the DNA is TGTGCCAGCAGCCGGAATACCTACGAGCAGTACTTC. Its translation: CASSRNTYEQYF.

V is TRBV29-1 and J is TRBJ2-7; unclear D gene. In germline, CDR1 is SQVTM, CDR2 ANQGSEA. With 5 bases removed from V and 2 bases from J, the gap between germline ends came to 19 bases. CDR3 length: 15 amino acids. For the CDR3, the DNA is TGCAGCGTTCCTCCGATCTCGGATAGCCCCTACGAGCAGTACTTC. Translation gives CSVPPISDSPYEQYF.

This clone was observed once. This chain uses TRBV5-8 with TRBJ1-3, with D possibly being TRBD1 (5 bases). From germline, CDR1 is SGHTS and CDR2 YDEGEE. Between the trimmed V and J ends, which lost 4 bases and 4 bases, there was a span of 18 bases. The CDR3 loop spans 16 amino acids. The CDR3 sequence: CASSRLTRDAGNTIYF. CDR3 coding DNA: TGTGCCAGCAGCCGACTCACTAGGGACGCGGGAAACACCATATATTTT.

This chain links TRBV9 with TRBJ1-2; D call uncertain. Germline V CDR1 and CDR2: SGDLS, YYNGEE. The CDR3 length is 12 residues. With 4 bases removed from V and 7 bases from J, the gap between germline ends came to 11 bases. The CDR3 spells CASSPSIGGYTF. DNA for the CDR3: TGTGCCAGCAGCCCCTCGATTGGTGGCTACACCTTC. Looking up the rest from reference TRBV9 and TRBJ1-2 gives the full variable domain: DSGVTQTPKHLITATGQRVTLRCSPRSGDLSVYWYQQSLDQGLQFLIQYYNGEERAKGNILERFSAQQFPDLHSELNLSSLELGDSALYFCASSPSIGGYTFGSGTRLTVV.

The chain is built from TRBV6-5 and TRBJ2-4; maybe TRBD2 (6 bases). In germline, CDR1 is MNHEY, CDR2 SVGAGI. The germline V and J ends were trimmed by 10 bases and 4 bases, with 20 bases remaining between them. The CDR3 loop spans 15 amino acids. CDR3 coding DNA: TGTGCCACCGGAAAGGGTAGGAGGGGTAAAAACATTCAGTACTTC. Translated, it gives CATGKGRRGKNIQYF.

This chain uses TRBV6-5 with TRBJ2-3, with D unclear. Germline-derived CDR1 and CDR2 are MNHEY and SVGAGI. V was cut by 1 base and J by 4 bases, with 9 bases left in between. CDR3 size: 14 residues. This chain's CDR3 is CASSYYAQADTQYF. CDR3 DNA sequence: TGTGCCAGCAGTTACTATGCGCAGGCAGATACGCAGTATTTT.

The V gene is TRBV7-7, the J gene TRBJ2-5, with 7 bases identical to TRBD2. Germline lookup yields CDR1 SSHAT and CDR2 FNYEAQ (reference sequence). Trimming removed 1 base from V and 7 bases from J; junction bases left unmatched: 9. This CDR3 has 15 residues. The CDR3 sequence is CASSLVEAGPGTQYF. Here the CDR3 DNA reads TGTGCCAGCAGCTTAGTAGAAGCGGGGCCGGGGACCCAGTACTTC.

The chain links TRBV15 to TRBJ1-1; no firm D call. The CDR3 runs 17 residues. The germline gives CDR1 LNHNV, CDR2 YYDKDF (reference sequence). Trimming took off 0 bases at V and 0 bases at J, with 14 bases between the two ends. In DNA form, the CDR3 reads TGTGCCACCAGCAGAGATTTTTTCTTCAGTCTGAACACTGAAGCTTTCTTT. Encoded protein: CATSRDFFFSLNTEAFF.